Detailed here is one T cell receptor (beta chain). This clone came up once. It has no known antigen specificity. No much larger clone exists at a distance of one base, and base qualities are not known. The data originate from a study of shared clonotypes between healthy human individuals (TCRdb year 2020). For context, the study as a whole: Two women and three men aged 18 to 49 years were included in the cohort. For each donor, three plates each were used for CD4 naive and CD4 memory, two plates were used for CD8 naive, and one plate was used for CD8 memory. Blood TCR repertoires of about 5 healthy adults were deeply sequenced to estimate repertoire size and the extent of clonotype sharing between individuals. To increase sequencing depth and limit assay-specific biases, different laboratories used diverse techniques to prepare libraries and sequence TCR repertoires. Between about 0.85 and 10 billion PBMCs per donor were obtained by leukapheresis. General findings and caveats noted by the study authors: The small number of donors limited the genetic and exposure-history diversity represented. Even with the large sequencing depth, rarefaction of the sorted-subset datasets indicated that sequencing was incomplete. Naive subsets generally had larger estimated clonotype richness than memory subsets did. Sampling was restricted to blood, and TCR repertoires in tissues likely differ from the TCR repertoires found in blood. Compared with non-shared clonotypes, clonotypes shared by all four sorted-subset donors had higher generation probabilities. Roughly 5% of naive CD4, roughly 3.5% of naive CD8, approximately 2.2% of memory CD4, and 0.4% of memory CD8 clonotypes were shared across a few donors. Pairwise subsampling indicated that sequencing depth was expected to affect the degree of clonotype sharing among donors.

TCR CDR3 regions were amplified from genomic DNA by multiplex PCR using the deep immunoSEQ assay. Extracted genomic DNA from each cell subset was spread evenly across all wells of several immunoSEQ 96-well plates, with each plate serving as a replicate. Each replicate PCR for sorted subsets received roughly 0.2 ug genomic DNA, equal to roughly 33,000 T cell genomes. The purified libraries were quantified using a Qubit 3.0 fluorometer, sized with a Bioanalyzer 2100, and then quantified again using the KAPA Library Quantification kit. A separate single-read 150-cycle Illumina NextSeq 550 flow cell was used to sequence each immunoSEQ 96-well plate. Processing in the source paper ran as follows. Because the immunoSEQ output included only junctional sequences and no quality scores, the filtering could not be the same as the filtering used for full-length reads. To assign V/J genes and CDR3, sequences were annotated against IMGT germline references using PyIR, a Python wrapper for IgBLAST v1.9. Reads were removed for weak V/J assignments (E-value above 1e-6), missing CDR3, stop codons, out-of-frame junctions, or ambiguous translated residues. V3J clonotypes were defined as sequences sharing an identical inferred V gene, J gene, and CDR3 amino acid sequence. The percentage overlap between two repertoires was calculated by dividing the number of shared unique clonotypes by the size of the smaller repertoire. RTK rarefaction, the Chao1 estimator, and Recon v2.1 estimates of unobserved clonotypes were used to assess repertoire richness. Generation probabilities for all TCRbeta clonotypes obtained by the gDNA method from a handful of donors were computed using OLGA. TCRdb re-hosts the immuneACCESS table, in-frame sequences only. Its copies lack some clones; in the studies checked, an unresolved V gene accounts for under half of them, and the cause for the rest is not known. For V, J and clone size, that table is used; D and trimming come from the DNA. The sample contains some 2,000,000 clones, around 96% of them found a single time. More than 0.95% of the sample comes from the top ten.

CDR1 and CDR2 (MNHEY, SMNVEV) derive from the germline V gene (reference sequence). Trimming removed 5 bases from V and 5 bases from J; the gene matches leave 8 bases unexplained. Including the terminal cysteine and phenylalanine, the CDR3 comprises 15 residues. Just CDR3 DNA is preserved here, 45 bases in frame from base 1. CD8 naive samples were CD45RO-negative cells positively selected for CCR7, giving a CD45RA+CCR7+ population that excluded TemRA cells. The donors were healthy, HIV-negative adults with no recently reported acute infections or vaccinations. All donors were Caucasian adults living in Nashville, Tennessee, USA. Blood was obtained by leukapheresis, after which PBMCs were separated by Ficoll-Histopaque density gradient centrifugation and cryopreserved in liquid nitrogen vapor phase. Analytical flow cytometry was used to check the purity and quantity of every magnetically sorted T cell population. Genomic DNA was isolated from every sorted fraction and measured by UV absorbance on a Nanodrop 2000c.

This sequence originates from a man aged 18 to 29 in good health. Sequencing was carried out using naive CD8+ T cells sorted from blood. What this sample's cell subset or site label stands for: CD45RA+CCR7+. The chain joins TRBV27 to TRBJ2-3, and TRBD2 matches 9 of the central bases. The bases are TGTGCCAGCAGTGTGGTAGCGGGGGCAGGAGATACGCAGTATTTT. Its protein reads: CASSVVAGAGDTQYF.